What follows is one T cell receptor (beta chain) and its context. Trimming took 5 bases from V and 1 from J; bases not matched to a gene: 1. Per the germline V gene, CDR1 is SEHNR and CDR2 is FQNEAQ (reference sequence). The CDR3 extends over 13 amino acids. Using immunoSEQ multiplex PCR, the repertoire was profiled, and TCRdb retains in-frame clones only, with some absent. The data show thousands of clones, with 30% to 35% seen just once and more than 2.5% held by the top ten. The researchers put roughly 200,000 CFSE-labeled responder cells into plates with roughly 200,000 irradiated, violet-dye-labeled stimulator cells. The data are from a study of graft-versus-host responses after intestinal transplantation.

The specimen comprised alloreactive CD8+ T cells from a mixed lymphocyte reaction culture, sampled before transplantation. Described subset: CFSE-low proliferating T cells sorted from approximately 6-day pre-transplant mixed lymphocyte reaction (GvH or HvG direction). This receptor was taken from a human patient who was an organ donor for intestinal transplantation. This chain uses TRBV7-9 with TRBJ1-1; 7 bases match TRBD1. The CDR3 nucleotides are TGTGCCAGCAGCCCAGGGGGGAACACTGAAGCTTTCTTT. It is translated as CASSPGGNTEAFF. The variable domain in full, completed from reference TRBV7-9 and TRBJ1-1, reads DTGVSQNPRHKITKRGQNVTFRCDPISEHNRLYWYRQTLGQGPEFLTYFQNEAQLEKSRLLSDRFSAERPKGSFSTLEIQRTEQGDSAMYLCASSPGGNTEAFFGQGTRLTVV.